These T cell receptor beta chains were read from a single sample in a study of T cell changes during pregnancy in multiple sclerosis. Measured with immunoSEQ multiplex PCR; TCRdb has only the in-frame clones, and not every one. The table has under 85,000 clones, 90% to 95% seen once. The sample in question was peripheral blood, obtained in the third trimester of pregnancy. Receptor source: a female donor in good health, enrolled as a control in a pregnancy study. CDR3s include the opening cysteine and the closing phenylalanine or tryptophan. The D gene is left open where the match is weak. The size entry is marked missing in some rows and otherwise reads once, few, many or a size class.

clone size: .
D gene: TRBD1
J gene: TRBJ1-6
V gene: TRBV5-1
CDR3 protein: CASSDGDRVGNSPLHF
CDR3 DNA: TGCGCCAGCAGCGACGGGGACAGGGTCGGGAATTCACCCCTCCACTTT

clone size: .
D gene: .
J gene: TRBJ1-5
V gene: TRBV28
CDR3 protein: CASSLYGRGDQPQHF
CDR3 DNA: TGTGCCAGCAGTTTGTACGGGAGAGGGGATCAGCCCCAGCATTTT

clone size: .
D gene: .
J gene: TRBJ2-1
V gene: TRBV7-3
CDR3 protein: CASSPGISQEQFF
CDR3 DNA: TGTGCCAGCAGCCCAGGGATCAGCCAGGAGCAGTTCTTC

clone size: .
D gene: TRBD1
J gene: TRBJ2-1
V gene: TRBV6-6
CDR3 protein: CASSYEGASNEQFF
CDR3 DNA: TGTGCCAGCAGTTACGAGGGGGCAAGTAATGAGCAGTTCTTC

clone size: .
D gene: .
J gene: TRBJ1-2
V gene: TRBV2
CDR3 protein: CASSPPRGGISNYGYTF
CDR3 DNA: TGTGCCAGCAGCCCGCCGAGGGGGGGAATCTCTAACTATGGCTACACCTTC

clone size: once
D gene: TRBD1
J gene: TRBJ2-3
V gene: TRBV29-1
CDR3 protein: CSAKGTGGGYGTQYF
CDR3 DNA: TGCAGCGCCAAAGGGACAGGGGGCGGATATGGCACGCAGTATTTT

clone size: .
D gene: TRBD1
J gene: TRBJ1-1
V gene: TRBV6-1
CDR3 protein: CASSEANRGRPFF
CDR3 DNA: TGTGCCAGCAGTGAAGCGAACAGGGGTCGACCTTTCTTT

clone size: .
D gene: .
J gene: TRBJ1-5
V gene: TRBV7-8
CDR3 protein: CASSLRTSEQPQHF
CDR3 DNA: TGTGCCAGCAGCTTAAGGACATCGGAACAGCCCCAGCATTTT

clone size: .
D gene: TRBD1
J gene: TRBJ1-5
V gene: TRBV7-2
CDR3 protein: CASSFSTGTANQPQHF
CDR3 DNA: TGTGCCAGCAGCTTCTCTACCGGGACAGCTAATCAGCCCCAGCATTTT

clone size: .
D gene: TRBD1
J gene: TRBJ1-2
V gene: TRBV19
CDR3 protein: CASRSNGQGVVRSGYTF
CDR3 DNA: TGTGCCAGTAGGAGTAATGGGCAGGGGGTTGTAAGGAGCGGCTACACCTTC

clone size: .
D gene: .
J gene: TRBJ1-2
V gene: TRBV6-5
CDR3 protein: CASSPLGFTTYGYTF
CDR3 DNA: TGTGCCAGCAGTCCCTTGGGCTTTACAACCTATGGCTACACCTTC

clone size: once
D gene: TRBD1
J gene: TRBJ2-7
V gene: TRBV7-2
CDR3 protein: CASSLARARGPYEQYF
CDR3 DNA: TGTGCCAGCAGCTTAGCTCGCGCCAGGGGGCCCTACGAGCAGTACTTC

clone size: few
D gene: TRBD1
J gene: TRBJ1-2
V gene: TRBV28
CDR3 protein: CASSSGDRGRGYTF
CDR3 DNA: TGTGCCAGCAGCTCCGGGGACAGAGGACGCGGCTACACCTTC

clone size: .
D gene: TRBD1
J gene: TRBJ2-2
V gene: TRBV6-5
CDR3 protein: CASSSWTGFTGELFF
CDR3 DNA: TGTGCCAGCAGTTCTTGGACAGGATTCACCGGGGAGCTGTTTTTT

clone size: .
D gene: .
J gene: TRBJ1-2
V gene: TRBV25-1
CDR3 protein: CASSEARENGYTF
CDR3 DNA: TGTGCCAGCAGTGAAGCAAGAGAGAATGGCTACACCTTC

clone size: .
D gene: TRBD1
J gene: TRBJ2-5
V gene: TRBV4-1
CDR3 protein: CASSQTLTGRETQYF
CDR3 DNA: TGCGCCAGCAGCCAAACTCTGACAGGGCGAGAGACCCAGTACTTC

clone size: .
D gene: .
J gene: TRBJ1-6
V gene: TRBV5-5
CDR3 protein: CASSSTDSPLHF
CDR3 DNA: TGTGCCAGCAGCTCGACAGATTCACCCCTCCACTTT

clone size: .
D gene: .
J gene: TRBJ2-2
V gene: TRBV6-5
CDR3 protein: CASSYYSLGAGELFF
CDR3 DNA: TGTGCCAGCAGTTACTACAGTTTAGGGGCCGGGGAGCTGTTTTTT

clone size: .
D gene: .
J gene: TRBJ2-7
V gene: TRBV7-3
CDR3 protein: CASSQTMTGEQYF
CDR3 DNA: TGTGCCAGCAGCCAAACCATGACGGGCGAGCAGTACTTC

clone size: .
D gene: TRBD1
J gene: TRBJ1-2
V gene: TRBV5-6
CDR3 protein: CASSPIGTGTYGYTF
CDR3 DNA: TGTGCCAGCAGTCCTATCGGGACAGGGACCTATGGCTACACCTTC

clone size: .
D gene: .
J gene: TRBJ2-7
V gene: TRBV7-3
CDR3 protein: CASSTGPSYEQYF
CDR3 DNA: TGTGCCAGCAGCACAGGACCCTCCTACGAGCAGTACTTC

clone size: .
D gene: .
J gene: TRBJ1-6
V gene: TRBV7-2
CDR3 protein: CASSLHSSYNSPLHF
CDR3 DNA: TGTGCCAGCAGCCTCCACAGCTCCTATAATTCACCCCTCCACTTT

clone size: .
D gene: .
J gene: TRBJ1-4
V gene: TRBV5-6
CDR3 protein: CASSPDMNNEKLFF
CDR3 DNA: TGTGCCAGCAGCCCAGACATGAATAATGAAAAACTGTTTTTT

clone size: .
D gene: .
J gene: TRBJ2-7
V gene: TRBV29-1
CDR3 protein: CSVVKGLEQYF
CDR3 DNA: TGCAGCGTTGTCAAAGGACTCGAGCAGTACTTC

clone size: .
D gene: .
J gene: TRBJ1-5
V gene: TRBV28
CDR3 protein: CASSLDRLSNQPQHF
CDR3 DNA: TGTGCCAGCAGTTTAGACAGACTTAGCAATCAGCCCCAGCATTTT

clone size: .
D gene: TRBD1
J gene: TRBJ1-6
V gene: TRBV6-1
CDR3 protein: CASRENRDRGPNSPLHF
CDR3 DNA: TGTGCCAGCAGGGAAAACCGGGACAGGGGTCCTAATTCACCCCTCCACTTT

clone size: .
D gene: .
J gene: TRBJ1-1
V gene: TRBV5-1
CDR3 protein: CASSPGGGGATEAFF
CDR3 DNA: TGCGCCAGCAGCCCGGGCGGGGGAGGGGCCACTGAAGCTTTCTTT

clone size: .
D gene: TRBD2
J gene: TRBJ2-7
V gene: TRBV28
CDR3 protein: CASSITRGGSEQYF
CDR3 DNA: TGTGCCAGCAGCATCACCCGGGGGGGTTCCGAGCAGTACTTC

clone size: .
D gene: .
J gene: TRBJ1-4
V gene: TRBV10-3
CDR3 protein: CAISESKAGLITNEKLFF
CDR3 DNA: TGTGCCATCAGTGAGTCGAAGGCAGGTTTGATAACTAATGAAAAACTGTTTTTT

clone size: .
D gene: .
J gene: TRBJ2-6
V gene: TRBV6-5
CDR3 protein: CASSSGLGSGANVLTF
CDR3 DNA: TGTGCCAGCAGTTCGGGACTGGGCTCTGGGGCCAACGTCCTGACTTTC

clone size: .
D gene: .
J gene: TRBJ1-2
V gene: TRBV9
CDR3 protein: CASSRDSNYGYTF
CDR3 DNA: TGTGCCAGCAGCCGAGACTCAAACTATGGCTACACCTTC

clone size: few
D gene: .
J gene: TRBJ2-5
V gene: TRBV7-9
CDR3 protein: CASSLVSYQETQYF
CDR3 DNA: TGTGCCAGCAGCTTAGTGTCGTACCAAGAGACCCAGTACTTC

clone size: .
D gene: .
J gene: TRBJ1-2
V gene: TRBV11-1
CDR3 protein: CASSFSSFEGGYGYTF
CDR3 DNA: TGTGCCAGCAGCTTCAGTAGCTTTGAAGGGGGCTATGGCTACACCTTC

clone size: .
D gene: .
J gene: TRBJ2-7
V gene: TRBV5-8
CDR3 protein: CASSPYYEQYF
CDR3 DNA: TGTGCCAGCAGCCCCTACTACGAGCAGTACTTC

clone size: .
D gene: .
J gene: TRBJ1-2
V gene: TRBV29-1
CDR3 protein: CSVETGHPYEDGYTF
CDR3 DNA: TGCAGCGTTGAAACAGGACACCCCTACGAGGATGGCTACACCTTC

clone size: .
D gene: TRBD1
J gene: TRBJ2-7
V gene: TRBV30
CDR3 protein: CAWSRTGPTGEQYF
CDR3 DNA: TGTGCCTGGAGTAGGACAGGGCCTACGGGGGAGCAGTACTTC

clone size: .
D gene: .
J gene: TRBJ1-1
V gene: TRBV6-6
CDR3 protein: CASSNKNTEAFF
CDR3 DNA: TGTGCCAGCAGTAATAAGAACACTGAAGCTTTCTTT

clone size: .
D gene: TRBD2
J gene: TRBJ2-4
V gene: TRBV30
CDR3 protein: CAWGGVAKNIQYF
CDR3 DNA: TGTGCCTGGGGGGGGGTAGCCAAAAACATTCAGTACTTC

clone size: .
D gene: .
J gene: TRBJ2-3
V gene: TRBV4-3
CDR3 protein: CASSQGGPLNTQYF
CDR3 DNA: TGCGCCAGCAGCCAAGGGGGGCCCTTAAATACGCAGTATTTT

clone size: .
D gene: .
J gene: TRBJ1-5
V gene: TRBV6-5
CDR3 protein: CASSYSGRAAQHF
CDR3 DNA: TGTGCCAGCAGTTACTCTGGGAGGGCGGCCCAGCATTTT

clone size: .
D gene: TRBD1
J gene: TRBJ1-3
V gene: TRBV7-3
CDR3 protein: CASSLIPTGEGGNTIYF
CDR3 DNA: TGTGCCAGCAGCTTAATTCCGACAGGGGAGGGAGGAAACACCATATATTTT

clone size: .
D gene: .
J gene: TRBJ1-4
V gene: TRBV25-1
CDR3 protein: CASSGATNEKLFF
CDR3 DNA: TGTGCCAGCTCCGGAGCAACTAATGAAAAACTGTTTTTT

clone size: .
D gene: .
J gene: TRBJ2-5
V gene: TRBV28
CDR3 protein: CASLGAALNQETQYF
CDR3 DNA: TGTGCCAGCCTTGGGGCGGCCCTGAACCAAGAGACCCAGTACTTC

clone size: .
D gene: .
J gene: TRBJ2-7
V gene: TRBV6-1
CDR3 protein: CASSQGGGASSYEQYF
CDR3 DNA: TGTGCCAGCAGTCAAGGAGGGGGCGCGAGCTCCTACGAGCAGTACTTC

clone size: .
D gene: .
J gene: TRBJ2-7
V gene: TRBV27
CDR3 protein: CASSLHSAYEQYF
CDR3 DNA: TGTGCCAGCAGTTTACACAGTGCCTACGAGCAGTACTTC

clone size: .
D gene: .
J gene: TRBJ1-6
V gene: TRBV7-3
CDR3 protein: CASSLDSNSPLHF
CDR3 DNA: TGTGCCAGCAGCCTCGACAGCAATTCACCCCTCCACTTT

clone size: .
D gene: .
J gene: TRBJ1-2
V gene: TRBV7-9
CDR3 protein: CASSTTPEEGGTF
CDR3 DNA: TGTGCCAGCAGCACTACCCCTGAGGAGGGTGGGACCTTC

clone size: once
D gene: TRBD2
J gene: TRBJ2-3
V gene: TRBV7-8
CDR3 protein: CASSSRGGPDTQYF
CDR3 DNA: TGTGCCAGCAGCTCCCGGGGGGGCCCGGATACGCAGTATTTT

clone size: .
D gene: .
J gene: TRBJ1-1
V gene: TRBV2
CDR3 protein: CASALDRGNTEAFF
CDR3 DNA: TGTGCCAGCGCCTTAGATCGGGGGAACACTGAAGCTTTCTTT

clone size: .
D gene: .
J gene: TRBJ1-1
V gene: TRBV7-9
CDR3 protein: CASSSDILRTEAFF
CDR3 DNA: TGTGCCAGCAGCTCGGACATTCTGAGGACTGAAGCTTTCTTT

clone size: .
D gene: TRBD2
J gene: TRBJ2-7
V gene: TRBV5-8
CDR3 protein: CASSLERGKGGSYEQYF
CDR3 DNA: TGTGCCAGCAGCTTGGAACGTGGTAAGGGAGGGTCCTACGAGCAGTACTTC

clone size: .
D gene: TRBD2
J gene: TRBJ2-7
V gene: TRBV5-1
CDR3 protein: CASARGGLYEQYF
CDR3 DNA: TGCGCCAGTGCCCGGGGGGGGCTCTACGAGCAGTACTTC

clone size: .
D gene: .
J gene: TRBJ2-2
V gene: TRBV7-2
CDR3 protein: CASSPLGELFF
CDR3 DNA: TGTGCCAGCAGCCCCCTCGGGGAGCTGTTTTTT

clone size: .
D gene: .
J gene: TRBJ1-5
V gene: TRBV7-2
CDR3 protein: CASSLVGGVSQPQHF
CDR3 DNA: TGTGCCAGCAGCTTAGTTGGGGGGGTAAGCCAGCCCCAGCATTTT

clone size: .
D gene: .
J gene: TRBJ1-5
V gene: TRBV7-2
CDR3 protein: CASSPGDYDFQPQHF
CDR3 DNA: TGTGCCAGCAGCCCTGGGGACTACGACTTTCAGCCCCAGCATTTT

clone size: .
D gene: .
J gene: TRBJ1-5
V gene: TRBV2
CDR3 protein: CASRVENGNQPQHF
CDR3 DNA: TGTGCCAGCAGGGTGGAGAACGGCAATCAGCCCCAGCATTTT

clone size: few
D gene: TRBD1
J gene: TRBJ2-3
V gene: TRBV15
CDR3 protein: CATSRLGQGEVADTQYF
CDR3 DNA: TGTGCCACCAGCAGGTTGGGACAGGGGGAAGTCGCAGATACGCAGTATTTT

clone size: .
D gene: .
J gene: TRBJ1-2
V gene: TRBV5-6
CDR3 protein: CASRTRGERYGYTF
CDR3 DNA: TGTGCCAGCAGGACGCGGGGGGAGAGGTATGGCTACACCTTC

clone size: once
D gene: TRBD1
J gene: TRBJ1-5
V gene: TRBV30
CDR3 protein: CAWSRDRGSNSNQPQHF
CDR3 DNA: TGTGCCTGGAGTCGAGACAGGGGTTCCAATAGCAATCAGCCCCAGCATTTT

clone size: .
D gene: .
J gene: TRBJ1-1
V gene: TRBV27
CDR3 protein: CASSLSRGTEAFF
CDR3 DNA: TGTGCCAGCAGTTTATCGCGGGGAACTGAAGCTTTCTTT